The 9 T cell receptor beta chains below were found in one sample sequenced in a study of blood T cells in healthy people across ages. The use of a sample-barcoded 5' primer and a J-beta primer mix characterized a second PCR of about 7 to 12 cycles. TCRdb re-called the 5' RACE reads through MiXCR, storing one row per CDR3 protein. The table lists some 1 million distinct CDR3 sequences, under 45% of them singletons. Material: blood. These receptors all stem from a woman aged 55-75 years in good health.

This clonotype was observed once. The chain links TRBV12-3 or TRBV12-4 to TRBJ2-1, with 12 bases identical to TRBD2. The J call may be incorrect, as the DNA end agrees better with TRBJ2-7. The CDR3 loop spans 17 amino acids. In DNA, the CDR3 is TGTGCCAGCAGTTTTTTACGACTAGCGGGAGCCTACAATGAGCAGTACTTC. It specifies CASSFLRLAGAYNEQYF.

V usage is TRBV9 and J usage is TRBJ2-1, with TRBD2 matching 7 bases. Germline CDR1 and CDR2: SGDLS and YYNGEE. The CDR3 has 16 residues. The J segment lost 4 bases and the V segment lost 3 bases, leaving 10 bases of the junction unmatched. The chain's CDR3 is CASSGPRGGRYNEQFF. For the CDR3, the DNA is TGTGCCAGCAGCGGACCTAGGGGCGGGAGATACAATGAGCAGTTCTTC.

At least ten counts were recorded for this clonotype. The rearrangement links TRBV12-3 or TRBV12-4 to TRBJ2-5, with 9 bases fitting TRBD2. This CDR3 is 15 amino acids long. Trimming removed 2 bases from V and 1 base from J; junction bases left unmatched: 2. The CDR3 DNA reads TGTGCCAGCAGTTTACTAGCGGGACCCCAAGAGACCCAGTACTTC. Its translation is CASSLLAGPQETQYF.

The table lists this clonotype with a count of one. CDR3 nucleotides: TGTGCCAGCAGACGAACAGGGCTAGATACGCAGTATTTT. Translating it yields CASRRTGLDTQYF. The chain is built from TRBV6-5 and TRBJ2-3; a possible D gene is TRBD1 (6 bases). The CDR3 extends over 13 amino acids. With 6 bases removed from V and 5 bases from J, the gap between germline ends came to 12 bases. Germline CDR1 reads MNHEY; CDR2 reads SVGAGI.

Comment on this clonotype: One end of the junction varies from germline; a read error may be responsible. The chain has TRBV15 and TRBJ2-7; D remains unclear. With the DNA end fitting TRBJ2-5 better, the J assignment may be wrong. CDR3 length: 11 amino acids. Germline V gene data show CDR1 as LNHNV and CDR2 as YYDKDF (reference sequence). CDR3 residues: CATSRDPTQYF. DNA for the CDR3: TGCGCCACCAGCAGAGACCCGACCCAGTACTTC.

This clonotype was observed a single time. The chain combines TRBV29-1 with TRBJ2-7; 9 bases are shared with TRBD1. V was pared by 4 bases and J by 4 bases, with 5 bases of the junction left unmatched. CDR1 and CDR2 from the germline V gene are SQVTM and ANQGSEA. The CDR3 consists of 13 residues. This chain's CDR3 is CSVVRQGEYEQYF. The DNA for the CDR3 is TGCAGCGTTGTTAGACAGGGGGAATACGAGCAGTACTTC.

The rearrangement links TRBV5-1 to TRBJ2-3, with 9 positions matching TRBD2. Germline assignment: CDR1 SGHRS and CDR2 YFSETQ. The CDR3 contains 16 residues. Unmatched junction bases numbered 6, after V lost 4 bases and J lost 0 bases. The CDR3 region is CASSKTSGTSTDTQYF. In DNA, the CDR3 is TGCGCCAGCAGCAAGACTAGCGGTACTAGCACAGATACGCAGTATTTT.

The chain combines TRBV20-1 with TRBJ1-5, with a weak D call TRBD1 (6 bases). This CDR3 spans 13 amino acids. Trimming took off 5 bases at V and 7 bases at J, with 15 bases between the two ends. CDR1 and CDR2 (germline): DFQATT, SNEGSKA (reference sequence). The CDR3 DNA sequence: TGCAGTGCTGTAATACAGGGAAGGCAGCCCCAGCATTTT. Its protein product is CSAVIQGRQPQHF.

The V call is TRBV20-1, the J call TRBJ2-3; the match to TRBD2 covers 12 bases. Germline trimming cut 6 bases from V and 6 bases from J; bases unmatched to any gene: 10. There are 15 residues in the CDR3. Germline CDR1 reads DFQATT; CDR2 reads SNEGSKA (reference sequence). The CDR3 loop reads CSAQTSGRNTDTQYF. The CDR3 region has the DNA TGCAGTGCGCAAACTAGCGGGAGGAACACGGATACGCAGTATTTT.